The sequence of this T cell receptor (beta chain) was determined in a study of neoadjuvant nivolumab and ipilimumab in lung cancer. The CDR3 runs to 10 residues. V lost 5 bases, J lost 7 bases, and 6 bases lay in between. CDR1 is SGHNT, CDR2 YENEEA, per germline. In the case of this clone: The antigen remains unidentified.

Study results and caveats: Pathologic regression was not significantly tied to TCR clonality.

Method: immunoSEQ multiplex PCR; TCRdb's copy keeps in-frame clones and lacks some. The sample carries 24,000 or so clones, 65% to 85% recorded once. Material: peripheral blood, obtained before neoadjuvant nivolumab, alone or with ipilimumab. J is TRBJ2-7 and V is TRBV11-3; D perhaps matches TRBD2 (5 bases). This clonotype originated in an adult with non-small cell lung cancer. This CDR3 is CASSRGEQYF. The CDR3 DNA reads TGTGCCAGCAGCCGGGGAGAGCAGTACTTC.